The 21 T cell receptor beta chains below were found in one sample sequenced in a study of cytomegalovirus exposure and HLA in healthy donors. Use of 60 Vbeta and 13 Jbeta primers characterized the PCR. Libraries were prepared by immunoSEQ multiplex PCR; TCRdb keeps only in-frame clonotypes and omits some of them. The table lists about 57,000 clones, approximately 75% of them singletons. The specimen was PBMCs. The receptor source for this set is a man younger than 45 in good health and CMV-seropositive.

The genes are TRBV4-1 and TRBJ1-6; D might be TRBD1 (5 bases). There are 13 residues in the CDR3. CDR1 and CDR2 from the germline V gene are MGHRA and YSYEKL. V lost 2 bases and J lost 10, with 9 bases in between. Here the CDR3 reads CASSQRGESPLHF. CDR3 sequence (DNA): TGCGCCAGCAGCCAACGGGGGGAATCACCCCTCCACTTT.

For this clone: Other DNA sequences in the sample encode the same CDR3. This chain links TRBV28 with TRBJ1-2, with a possible D match to TRBD1 (5 bases). Germline CDR1 reads MDHEN; CDR2 reads SYDVKM. V was cut by 5 bases and J by 3 bases, with 7 bases left in between. The CDR3 is 12 residues long. The CDR3 DNA reads TGTGCCAGCAGTCTGACAGACTATGGCTACACCTTC. Amino acids: CASSLTDYGYTF.

This clone was counted a few times. This chain uses TRBV4-2 with TRBJ2-7; 7 bases map to TRBD1. The CDR3 runs to 12 residues. CDR1 is LGHNA and CDR2 is YNFKEQ in the germline V gene. J was trimmed by 3 bases and V by 8 bases; bases with no gene match: 4. The CDR3 sequence is CASRDRNYEQYF. As DNA, the CDR3 is TGTGCCAGCCGGGACAGAAACTACGAGCAGTACTTC.

The rearrangement links TRBV18 to TRBJ2-5, with a possible D match to TRBD2 (6 bases). The CDR3 length is 13 residues. The V and J ends lost 6 bases and 1 base respectively, with 9 bases between them. Germline assignment: CDR1 KGHSH and CDR2 LQKENI. The CDR3: CASSALAQETQYF. CDR3 nucleotide sequence: TGTGCCAGCTCTGCACTAGCCCAAGAGACCCAGTACTTC.

As for this clone: Different DNA sequences within this sample yield the same CDR3. The V call is TRBV6-4, the J call TRBJ2-1; D not resolved. The V and J ends lost 3 bases and 2 bases respectively, with 5 bases between them. The CDR3 is made up of 13 amino acids. CDR1 is MRHNA, CDR2 SNTAGT, per germline. The CDR3 coding sequence is TGTGCCAGCAGTGAAGACACCTACAATGAGCAGTTCTTC. Its protein product is CASSEDTYNEQFF.

V usage is TRBV5-6 and J usage is TRBJ2-5; 10 positions agree with TRBD2. The germline V gene encodes CDR1 SGHDT and CDR2 YYEEEE. The junction had 2 bases not matched to a gene; V was cut back by 4 bases and J by 5 bases. The CDR3 is made up of 13 amino acids. The CDR3 loop is CASSRGLAETQYF. The CDR3 region has the DNA TGTGCCAGCAGCCGGGGACTAGCGGAGACCCAGTACTTC.

J is TRBJ2-1 and V is TRBV5-6; 8 nucleotides agree with TRBD2. CDR1 is SGHDT, CDR2 YYEEEE, per germline. J was trimmed by 4 bases and V by 2 bases; bases with no gene match: 5. This CDR3 spans 15 amino acids. The CDR3 region has the DNA TGTGCCAGCAGCTTCCTCAGCGGGGGTTACAATGAGCAGTTCTTC. Its translation: CASSFLSGGYNEQFF.

In nucleotides, the CDR3 is TGCGCCAGCCCATATAGCGGTGGGGAGCAGTTCTTC. This encodes CASPYSGGEQFF. The J gene is TRBJ2-1, the V gene TRBV5-1; TRBD2 is a possible D gene (6 bases). The V end was cut by 7 bases, the J end by 10 bases, with 15 bases between. Germline assignment: CDR1 SGHRS and CDR2 YFSETQ. There are 12 residues in the CDR3.

The gene calls are TRBV28 and TRBJ2-3; no definite D call. Trimming shortened V by 7 bases and J by 2 bases, and 10 bases separated the two germline ends. CDR3 size: 13 residues. Looked up from germline, CDR1 is MDHEN and CDR2 is SYDVKM. Here the CDR3 reads CASKPTATDTQYF. The CDR3 DNA follows: TGTGCCAGCAAGCCCACAGCCACAGATACGCAGTATTTT.

This CDR3 is CASSFQRGGGADTQYF. DNA for the CDR3: TGTGCCAGCAGTTTCCAGCGGGGGGGCGGCGCAGATACGCAGTATTTT. J is TRBJ2-3 and V is TRBV27; TRBD2 aligns across 10 bases. V was pared by 3 bases and J by 4 bases, with 7 bases of the junction left unmatched. The CDR3 is 16 amino acids. Germline V gene sequence: CDR1 MNHEY, CDR2 SMNVEV (reference sequence).

This sequence joins TRBV4-2 and TRBJ1-2, with TRBD1 identical over 10 bases. Germline V gives CDR1 LGHNA, CDR2 YNFKEQ. Germline trimming cut 0 bases from V and 7 bases from J; bases unmatched to any gene: 5. The CDR3 has 15 amino acids. The CDR3 nucleotides read TGTGCCAGCAGCCAAGAAGGGGGACAGGGGTTTGGCTACACCTTC. This translates into CASSQEGGQGFGYTF.

The gene calls are TRBV25-1 and TRBJ2-3, with D possibly TRBD1 on 7 matching bases. This CDR3 comprises 16 residues. Between the trimmed V and J ends, which lost 0 bases and 5 bases, there was a span of 15 bases. In germline, CDR1 is MGHDK, CDR2 SYGVNS. CDR3 amino acids: CASSEYRAGGIDTQYF. Here the CDR3 DNA reads TGTGCCAGCAGTGAATATCGGGCAGGGGGGATAGATACGCAGTATTTT. The variable domain in full, with the rest retrieved from reference TRBV25-1 and TRBJ2-3, is EADIYQTPRYLVIGTGKKITLECSQTMGHDKMYWYQQDPGMELHLIHYSYGVNSTEKGDLSSESTVSRIRTEHFPLTLESARPSHTSQYLCASSEYRAGGIDTQYFGPGTRLTVL.

This chain joins TRBV10-3 and TRBJ1-6; D remains ambiguous. V shed 5 bases and J shed 5 bases, with 10 bases lying between them. The CDR3 runs to 14 residues. Germline CDR1 is ENHRY and CDR2 is SYGVKD. The CDR3 nucleotides read TGTGCCATCAGTATGGGCCAAGATAATTCACCCCTCCACTTT. Amino acids: CAISMGQDNSPLHF.

The J gene is TRBJ1-2, the V gene TRBV14; weak D call: TRBD1 (5 bases). The length of the CDR3 is 16 residues. Germline V CDR1 and CDR2: SGHDN, FVKESK. V lost 2 bases and J 5 bases, leaving 18 bases between the germline ends. CDR3 in DNA: TGTGCCAGCAGCCAAAACTTCGGGGTCGGGGGTTATGGCTACACCTTC. It translates to CASSQNFGVGGYGYTF.

The chain employs TRBV7-2 and TRBJ2-5; D gene uncertain. The V end was cut by 5 bases, the J end by 3 bases, with 7 bases between. The CDR3 runs 12 residues. From germline, CDR1 is SGHTA and CDR2 FQGNSA. This chain's CDR3 is CASSLHKETQYF. DNA for the CDR3: TGTGCCAGCAGCCTCCACAAAGAGACCCAGTACTTC. Full variable domain (rest looked up from reference TRBV7-2 and TRBJ2-5): GAGVSQSPSNKVTEKGKDVELRCDPISGHTALYWYRQSLGQGLEFLIYFQGNSAPDKSGLPSDRFSAERTGGSVSTLTIQRTQQEDSAVYLCASSLHKETQYFGPGTRLLVL.

The chain joins TRBV5-8 to TRBJ2-5; TRBD1 matches at 7 bases. Trimming at V came to 4 bases and at J to 6 bases, leaving 9 bases not matched to a gene. From germline, CDR1 is SGHTS and CDR2 YDEGEE. The CDR3 runs 14 residues. The CDR3 nucleotides are TGTGCCAGCAGCCTCATGACAGGGCTGAAGACCCAGTACTTC. Translation gives CASSLMTGLKTQYF.

This sequence joins TRBV9 and TRBJ2-5; tentative D call: TRBD1 (5 bases). The CDR3 is made up of 13 amino acids. With 0 bases removed from V and 3 bases from J, the gap between germline ends came to 6 bases. Germline CDR1 SGDLS, CDR2 YYNGEE. In DNA, the CDR3 is TGTGCCAGCAGCGTAGGCAGGGAAGAGACCCAGTACTTC. Translating it yields CASSVGREETQYF.

The chain has TRBV6-5 and TRBJ1-4, with TRBD1 matching over 9 bases. The trim removed 0 bases at V and 6 bases at J, leaving 5 bases unmatched. Germline values: CDR1 MNHEY, CDR2 SVGAGI. The CDR3 consists of 16 residues. Here the CDR3 DNA reads TGTGCCAGCAGTTACTCGGGGACAGGGTTCCATGAAAAACTGTTTTTT. This gives the protein CASSYSGTGFHEKLFF.

This chain links TRBV30 with TRBJ2-1, with D tentatively TRBD1 (7 bases). The germline gives CDR1 GTSNPN, CDR2 SVGIG (reference sequence). The CDR3 sequence is 18 residues long. Trimming took off 2 bases at V and 7 bases at J, with 27 bases between the two ends. As DNA, the CDR3 is TGTGCCTGGAGTATCAACATTTGGGGGGACAGAAATCCGAATGAGCAGTTCTTC. Translation gives CAWSINIWGDRNPNEQFF.

This chain connects TRBV7-6 to TRBJ2-3, with D perhaps TRBD2 (5 bases). Germline assignment: CDR1 SGHVS and CDR2 FNYEAQ. The CDR3 loop spans 16 amino acids. V was shortened by 5 bases and J by 0 bases, with 15 bases between the two germline ends. This CDR3 reads CASSGGERTSTDTQYF. The CDR3 region has the DNA TGTGCCAGCAGCGGTGGGGAAAGGACTAGCACAGATACGCAGTATTTT.

The chain couples TRBV29-1 to TRBJ1-2; 7 positions agree with TRBD1. This CDR3 comprises 13 residues. Germline lookup yields CDR1 SQVTM and CDR2 ANQGSEA. V lost 4 bases and J lost 0; bases outside the gene matches: 2. CDR3 loop: CSVGDRANYGYTF. In DNA form, the CDR3 reads TGCAGCGTTGGGGACAGAGCTAACTATGGCTACACCTTC.